This passage covers 9 T cell receptor beta chains from one sample sequenced in a study of blood T cell repertoires in COVID-19 (TCRdb year 2020). The library was made by the immunoSEQ multiplex PCR assay. As stored in TCRdb, this immuneACCESS dataset retains in-frame rearrangements with V and J assigned. A fraction of the clones does not appear; measured against another copy, unresolved V genes explain less than half of the discrepancy, and the remainder lacks a known reason. This sample gives about 250,000 clones in total; around nine tenths of them show up just once. The biggest ten clones account for 3.5% to 4% of the sample. Sequencing used PBMCs or T cells enriched from blood (not recorded which). These receptors originate from a woman in her twenties or thirties with acute COVID-19.

This chain uses TRBV3-1 (or the pseudogene TRBV3-2) with TRBJ2-2, with 10 nucleotides matching TRBD1. Trimming cost V 1 base and J 6 bases; bases outside gene matches: 5. Germline V gene sequence: CDR1 LGHDT, CDR2 YNNKEL (reference sequence). CDR3 size: 16 residues. CDR3 in DNA: TGTGCCAGCAGCCAAGGGACAGGGGGACCCCCCGGGGAGCTGTTTTTT. Translating it yields CASSQGTGGPPGELFF.

This rearrangement joins TRBV6-6 to TRBJ2-1, with D perhaps TRBD2 (6 bases). V was shortened by 2 bases and J by 9 bases, with 17 bases between the two germline ends. This CDR3 is 15 amino acids long. Germline-derived CDR1 and CDR2 are MNHNY and SVGAGI (reference sequence). This chain's CDR3 is CASSYVRPGGSEQFF. The CDR3 DNA reads TGTGCCAGCAGTTACGTTCGCCCCGGAGGGAGTGAGCAGTTCTTC.

The sample holds one count of this clone. The V and J genes are TRBV7-8 and TRBJ2-1; D possibly corresponds to TRBD2 (6 bases). The CDR3 is made up of 11 amino acids. Trimming stripped 5 bases from V and 15 bases from J, with 14 bases between. CDR1 SGHVS and CDR2 FQNEAQ come from the germline V gene. The CDR3 coding sequence is TGTGCCAGCAGCCTCGGGGGAGTCGCGTTCTTC. It specifies CASSLGGVAFF. Complete variable domain (other parts from reference TRBV7-8 and TRBJ2-1): GAGVSQSPRYKVAKRGQDVALRCDPISGHVSLFWYQQALGQGPEFLTYFQNEAQLDKSGLPSDRFFAERPEGSVSTLKIQRTQQEDSAVYLCASSLGGVAFFGPGTRLTVL.

The chain uses TRBV2 and TRBJ2-1, with 9 bases that match TRBD1. The CDR3 loop spans 12 amino acids. V was pared by 6 bases and J by 9 bases, with 3 bases of the junction left unmatched. Germline CDR1 is SNHLY and CDR2 is FYNNEI. The CDR3 loop reads CASRDRGREQFF. The CDR3 DNA is TGTGCCAGCAGGGACAGGGGTCGTGAGCAGTTCTTC.

The chain couples TRBV5-3 to TRBJ1-6; the D gene is possibly TRBD1 (5 bases). TRBV5-3 is identified as an open reading frame with a role that is uncertain. The CDR3 is made up of 18 amino acids. V lost 0 bases, J lost 0 bases, and 13 bases lay in between. This chain's CDR3 is CARSLAGGGGSYNSPLHF. Here the CDR3 DNA reads TGTGCCAGAAGCTTGGCGGGCGGGGGAGGCTCCTATAATTCACCCCTCCACTTT.

The chain is built from TRBV19 and TRBJ2-1, with TRBD2 matching 9 bases. Per germline, CDR1 LNHDA and CDR2 SQIVND (reference sequence). V shed 0 bases, J shed 7 bases, and the junction held 7 bases outside the gene matches. The length of the CDR3 is 16 residues. The CDR3 reads CASSIDAGGAVNEQFF. The CDR3 DNA reads TGTGCCAGTAGTATAGATGCGGGGGGGGCAGTAAATGAGCAGTTCTTC. Supplemented by reference TRBV19 and TRBJ2-1, the full variable domain reads DGGITQSPKYLFRKEGQNVTLSCEQNLNHDAMYWYRQDPGQGLRLIYYSQIVNDFQKGDIAEGYSVSREKKESFPLTVTSAQKNPTAFYLCASSIDAGGAVNEQFFGPGTRLTVL.

This clone was picked up one time. The J gene is TRBJ2-2, the V gene TRBV5-5; 7 bases match TRBD2. CDR3 size: 16 residues. Germline V CDR1 and CDR2: SGHKS, YYEKEE (reference sequence). J was trimmed by 2 bases and V by 0 bases; bases with no gene match: 4. CDR3 in amino acids: CASSLALAENTGELFF. CDR3 nucleotide sequence: TGTGCCAGCAGCTTGGCCCTAGCGGAAAACACCGGGGAGCTGTTTTTT.

V and J are TRBV27 and TRBJ1-2; 8 bases are shared with TRBD1. The V and J ends lost 5 bases and 8 bases, in that order; junction bases with no gene match: 10. The CDR3 extends over 14 amino acids. Germline assignment: CDR1 MNHEY and CDR2 SMNVEV (reference sequence). DNA for the CDR3: TGTGCCAGCAGTCCTCTAGACAGGGGAGGAGGCTACACCTTC. Translated, it gives CASSPLDRGGGYTF.

The chain links TRBV29-1 to TRBJ1-6; no reliable D call. Per the germline V gene, CDR1 is SQVTM and CDR2 is ANQGSEA. This CDR3 is built from 10 residues. Trimming took 4 bases from V and 12 from J, leaving 7 bases between them. DNA for the CDR3: TGCAGCGTTGTGTACGGACCCCTCCACTTT. Translated: CSVVYGPLHF.